The sequence of this TCR beta chain was determined in a study of T cell repertoires in ileal Crohn's disease. For the study at large: All patients had surgery for stricturing (61%) or penetrating (39%) disease.

Stated time point: proximal margin of the surgical specimen (macroscopically non-inflamed). The CDR3 contains 12 residues. CDR1 is MNHNS, CDR2 SASEGT, per germline. V lost 3 bases, J lost 11 bases, and 13 bases lay in between. Only in-frame clones appear in the TCRdb table, and some are missing; sequencing was by immunoSEQ multiplex PCR. The sample consists of about 4,000 clones, about two thirds of them appearing once. The J gene is TRBJ1-1, the V gene TRBV6-1; D is undetermined. This TCR was sampled from an adult with Crohn's disease. The sequenced sample was ileal tissue. In DNA, the CDR3 is TGTGCCAGCAGTGAGGTACCAAAAAGTGCTTTCTTT. Protein: CASSEVPKSAFF.